Listed here are 3 T cell receptor beta chains from one sample, sequenced in a study of Ad26.COV2.S vaccination and SARS-CoV-2 variants. Described treatment: over 15 received Ad26.COV2.S at low or high dose, single or two shots; a few received placebo; per-sample allocation not given. Samples were taken on day 63 after the first vaccine or placebo injection. Measured with immunoSEQ multiplex PCR; TCRdb has only the in-frame clones, and not every one. This sample has about 450,000 clones, with roughly nine tenths found just once. Sequencing was performed on peripheral blood, taken in a trial of Ad26.COV2.S vaccine versus placebo. The receptors were gathered from a person aged 18-60 years who received the Ad26.COV2.S COVID-19 vaccine or a placebo.

This clone was observed a single time. This chain connects TRBV5-6 to TRBJ1-5; TRBD1 agrees at 7 bases. The CDR3 sequence is 19 residues long. Germline V CDR1 and CDR2: SGHDT, YYEEEE. V dropped 4 bases and J dropped 0; count of bases not matched to a gene: 16. The CDR3 sequence is CASSLKGGSAVYSNQPQHF. CDR3 bases: TGTGCCAGCAGCCTCAAAGGGGGCAGCGCCGTTTATAGCAATCAGCCCCAGCATTTT.

The J gene is TRBJ1-6, the V gene TRBV7-9; TRBD1 matches at 9 bases. Germline V gene lookup returns CDR1 SEHNR and CDR2 FQNEAQ (reference sequence). The CDR3 is 16 amino acids. With 7 bases clipped from V and 7 bases from J, the junction kept 11 bases outside the gene matches. The CDR3 spells CASNYGQGSSNSPLHF. CDR3 nucleotide sequence: TGTGCCAGCAACTACGGACAGGGGTCCTCGAATTCACCCCTCCACTTT.

The genes are TRBV12-3 or TRBV12-4 and TRBJ1-5; D gene unclear. The germline V and J ends were trimmed by 3 bases and 5 bases, with 5 bases remaining between them. CDR3 size: 12 residues. CDR3 loop: CASSFYDQPQHF. CDR3 DNA: TGTGCCAGCAGTTTTTACGATCAGCCCCAGCATTTT.